This T cell receptor (beta chain) came from a study of technical replicates of blood from a handful of donors. This clone showed up just a few times. The CDR3 spans 13 residues. Germline V gives CDR1 MNHEY, CDR2 SMNVEV (reference sequence). V gave up 0 bases and J gave up 8 bases, with 10 bases separating them. TCRdb keeps only in-frame clones here, not all; method: immunoSEQ multiplex PCR. The sample contains around 14,000 clones, 84% of which appear only once. This clonotype was obtained from a human donor in good health. Source material: PBMCs. This rearrangement joins TRBV27 to TRBJ1-2, with D unclear. In nucleotides, the CDR3 is TGTGCCAGCAGTTTATCGAGAGATCACGGCTACACCTTC. Protein product: CASSLSRDHGYTF.